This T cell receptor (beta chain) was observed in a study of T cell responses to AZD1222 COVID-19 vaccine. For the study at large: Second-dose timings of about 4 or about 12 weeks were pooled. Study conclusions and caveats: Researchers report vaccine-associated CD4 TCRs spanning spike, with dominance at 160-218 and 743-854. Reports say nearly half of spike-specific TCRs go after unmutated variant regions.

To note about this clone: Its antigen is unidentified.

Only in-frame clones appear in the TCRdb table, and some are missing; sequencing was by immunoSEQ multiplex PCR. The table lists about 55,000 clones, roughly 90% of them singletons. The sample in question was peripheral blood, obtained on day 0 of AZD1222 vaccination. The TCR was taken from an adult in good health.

The CDR3 region has the DNA TGTGCCAGCAGTTTAGCCCCCGGACTAGCGGGATCCTACGAGCAGTACTTC. Its protein is CASSLAPGLAGSYEQYF. V gene TRBV27 combines with J gene TRBJ2-7; TRBD2 aligns across 12 bases. CDR3 length: 17 amino acids. The ends lost 2 bases at V and 1 base at J; junction bases unmatched: 6. Germline V gene sequence: CDR1 MNHEY, CDR2 SMNVEV (reference sequence).